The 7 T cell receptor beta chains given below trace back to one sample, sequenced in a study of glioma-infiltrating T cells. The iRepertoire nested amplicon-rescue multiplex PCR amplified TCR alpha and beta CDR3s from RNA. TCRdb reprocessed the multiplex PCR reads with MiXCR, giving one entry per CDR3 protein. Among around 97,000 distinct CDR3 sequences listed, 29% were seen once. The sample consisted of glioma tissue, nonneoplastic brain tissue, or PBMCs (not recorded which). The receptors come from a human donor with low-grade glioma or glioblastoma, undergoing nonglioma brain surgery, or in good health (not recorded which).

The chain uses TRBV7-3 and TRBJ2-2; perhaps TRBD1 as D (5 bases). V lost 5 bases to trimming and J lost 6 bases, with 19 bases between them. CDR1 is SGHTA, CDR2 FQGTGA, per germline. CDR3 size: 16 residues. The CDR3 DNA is TGTGCCAGCAGCCGAGAAACGGCAGGGATGTCCGGGGAGCTGTTTTTT. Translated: CASSRETAGMSGELFF.

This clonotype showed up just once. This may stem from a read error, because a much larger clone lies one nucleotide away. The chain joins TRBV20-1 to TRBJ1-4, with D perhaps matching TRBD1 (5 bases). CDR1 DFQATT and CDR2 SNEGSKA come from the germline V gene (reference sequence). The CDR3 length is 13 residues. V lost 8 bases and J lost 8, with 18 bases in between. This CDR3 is CSSAGPGKEKLFF. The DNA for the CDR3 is TGCAGTTCCGCGGGACCTGGGAAAGAAAAACTGTTTTTT.

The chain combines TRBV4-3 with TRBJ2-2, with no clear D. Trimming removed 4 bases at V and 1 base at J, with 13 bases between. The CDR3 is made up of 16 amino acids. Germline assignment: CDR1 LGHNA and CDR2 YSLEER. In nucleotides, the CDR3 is TGCGCCAGCAGCCCCTCGCCGGTGGGGAACACCGGGGAGCTGTTTTTT. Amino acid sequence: CASSPSPVGNTGELFF.

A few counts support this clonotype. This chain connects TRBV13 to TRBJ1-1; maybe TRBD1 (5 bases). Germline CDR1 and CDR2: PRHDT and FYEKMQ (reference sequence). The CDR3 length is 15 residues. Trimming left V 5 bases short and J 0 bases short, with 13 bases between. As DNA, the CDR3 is TGTGCCAGCAGCCAAATCGACAGAATGAACACTGAAGCTTTCTTT. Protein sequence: CASSQIDRMNTEAFF.

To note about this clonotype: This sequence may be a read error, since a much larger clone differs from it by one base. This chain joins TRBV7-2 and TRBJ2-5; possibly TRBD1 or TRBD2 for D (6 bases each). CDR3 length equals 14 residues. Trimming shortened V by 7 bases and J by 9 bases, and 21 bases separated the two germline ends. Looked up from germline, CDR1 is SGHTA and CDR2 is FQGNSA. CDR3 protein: CASIFRGDQRSQYF. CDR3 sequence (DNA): TGTGCCAGCATCTTTAGGGGGGACCAGAGGTCCCAGTACTTC.

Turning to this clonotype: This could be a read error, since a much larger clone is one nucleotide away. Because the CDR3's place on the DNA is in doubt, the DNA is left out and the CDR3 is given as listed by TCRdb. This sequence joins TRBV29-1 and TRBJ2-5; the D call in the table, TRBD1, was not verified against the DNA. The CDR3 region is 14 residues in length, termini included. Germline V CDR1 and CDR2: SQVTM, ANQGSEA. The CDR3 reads CSVAPGTGGETKYF.

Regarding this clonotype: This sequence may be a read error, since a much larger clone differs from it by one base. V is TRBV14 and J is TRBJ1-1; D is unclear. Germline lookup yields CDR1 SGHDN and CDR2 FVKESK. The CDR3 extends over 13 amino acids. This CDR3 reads CASALRVVTKAFF. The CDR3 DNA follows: TGTGCCAGCGCCTTACGGGTTGTCACTAAAGCTTTCTTT.